This is a list of T cell receptor beta chains from one sample in a study of identical twins. Each CDR3 protein gets one entry after TCRdb re-called the 5' RACE reads with MiXCR. The sample contains 650,000 to 800,000 distinct CDR3 sequences, more than 6.5% of which appear only once. These data were likewise used in another study, on yellow fever vaccine responses in identical twins.

Material for sequencing was PBMCs. The source is a woman under 30 in good health. Both conserved end residues are part of each CDR3. D genes are given only for firm matches. Not all rows give a size; the values are once, few, many and, for expanded clones, a class.

cdr3_nt: TGTGCCAGCAGTTTTAGCTTCGGACAGATCTACGAGCAGTACTTC
cdr3_aa: CASSFSFGQIYEQYF
d_call: -
j_call: TRBJ2-7
v_call: TRBV12-3/TRBV12-4
clone_size: few

cdr3_nt: TGTGCCAGCAGCACTAGACAGGGTCCATCAACCCTTTTCTCTGGAAACACCATATATTTT
cdr3_aa: CASSTRQGPSTLFSGNTIYF
d_call: TRBD1
j_call: TRBJ1-3
v_call: TRBV11-2
clone_size: -

cdr3_nt: TGTGCCAGCAGCTTAGGGAGATGGTCCTACGAGCAGTACTTC
cdr3_aa: CASSLGRWSYEQYF
d_call: -
j_call: TRBJ2-7
v_call: TRBV5-6
clone_size: -

cdr3_nt: TGTGCCAGCAGTTCTCCCCGGACTAGTTCAAGGGATGAGCAGTTCTTC
cdr3_aa: CASSSPRTSSRDEQFF
d_call: TRBD2
j_call: TRBJ2-1
v_call: TRBV27
clone_size: many

cdr3_nt: TGCAGTGCTCGATCGGCAGGGACGCTCTACGAGCAGTACTTC
cdr3_aa: CSARSAGTLYEQYF
d_call: -
j_call: TRBJ2-7
v_call: TRBV20-1
clone_size: -

cdr3_nt: TGTGCCAGCAGCGAGTGGGGGACCGAAGAGACCCAGTACTTC
cdr3_aa: CASSEWGTEETQYF
d_call: -
j_call: TRBJ2-5
v_call: TRBV3-1
clone_size: few

cdr3_nt: TGCGCCAGCACCCCGGGACGGGCACCCTACGAGCAGTACTTC
cdr3_aa: CASTPGRAPYEQYF
d_call: -
j_call: TRBJ2-7
v_call: TRBV5-1
clone_size: -

cdr3_nt: TGTGCCAGCAGCCAAGATCGGAGAGGTGACTACTCCTACAATGAGCAGTTCTTC
cdr3_aa: CASSQDRRGDYSYNEQFF
d_call: -
j_call: TRBJ2-1
v_call: TRBV3-1
clone_size: few

cdr3_nt: TGTGCCAGCAGTTACCCCGGACAGGGTCAAAGTTTC
cdr3_aa: CASSYPGQGQSF
d_call: TRBD1
j_call: TRBJ1-2
v_call: TRBV27
clone_size: -

cdr3_nt: TGTGCCAGCTCACCACGGATTTCGGATCAGCCCCAGCATTTT
cdr3_aa: CASSPRISDQPQHF
d_call: -
j_call: TRBJ1-5
v_call: TRBV18
clone_size: -

cdr3_nt: TGTGCCAGTAGTATGGGTGGGTACAATGAGCAGTTCTTC
cdr3_aa: CASSMGGYNEQFF
d_call: -
j_call: TRBJ2-1
v_call: TRBV19
clone_size: -

cdr3_nt: TGTGCCAGCAGCGTAACAGGGGCTTATAATGAAAAACTGTTTTTT
cdr3_aa: CASSVTGAYNEKLFF
d_call: TRBD1
j_call: TRBJ1-4
v_call: TRBV9
clone_size: -

cdr3_nt: TGCGCCAGCAGCCAACCGAGGAGAGGGCCTAACTATGGCTACACCTTC
cdr3_aa: CASSQPRRGPNYGYTF
d_call: -
j_call: TRBJ1-2
v_call: TRBV4-1
clone_size: many

cdr3_nt: TGCAGCGAACGACAGGGCTCCTACAATGAGCAGTTCTTC
cdr3_aa: CSERQGSYNEQFF
d_call: TRBD1
j_call: TRBJ2-1
v_call: TRBV29-1
clone_size: -

cdr3_nt: TGTGCCAGCAGTTTCGGCAGGAGGACCACAGATACGCAGTATTTT
cdr3_aa: CASSFGRRTTDTQYF
d_call: -
j_call: TRBJ2-3
v_call: TRBV12-3/TRBV12-4
clone_size: -

cdr3_nt: TGTGCCAGCAGAAAGGGGGGCGGCCAAACCTACAATGAGCAGTTCTTC
cdr3_aa: CASRKGGGQTYNEQFF
d_call: -
j_call: TRBJ2-1
v_call: TRBV6-1
clone_size: few

cdr3_nt: TGTGCCAGCAGCGCCGGGGCCCCCACAGATACGCAGTATTTT
cdr3_aa: CASSAGAPTDTQYF
d_call: -
j_call: TRBJ2-3
v_call: TRBV9
clone_size: many

cdr3_nt: TGCAGTGCCCGGGGGGAGGTTAGCTCCTACGAGCAGTACTTC
cdr3_aa: CSARGEVSSYEQYF
d_call: TRBD2
j_call: TRBJ2-7
v_call: TRBV20-1
clone_size: -

cdr3_nt: TGTGCCAGCAGCCAAGATCGGACTAGCGGGTCCCCGGGAAAGACCCAGTACTTC
cdr3_aa: CASSQDRTSGSPGKTQYF
d_call: TRBD2
j_call: TRBJ2-5
v_call: TRBV3-1
clone_size: many

cdr3_nt: TGTGCCAGCAGCTTACCCCTAGACAGATACAATGAGCAGTTCTTC
cdr3_aa: CASSLPLDRYNEQFF
d_call: -
j_call: TRBJ2-1
v_call: TRBV7-9
clone_size: many

cdr3_nt: TGCGCCAGCAGCGTCGCAGATACGCAGTATTTT
cdr3_aa: CASSVADTQYF
d_call: -
j_call: TRBJ2-3
v_call: TRBV7-2
clone_size: many

cdr3_nt: TGTGCCAGCGGTTTGGGGGGGCAAGAGACCCAGTACTTC
cdr3_aa: CASGLGGQETQYF
d_call: TRBD2
j_call: TRBJ2-5
v_call: TRBV12-3/TRBV12-4
clone_size: few

cdr3_nt: TGTGCCAGCAGCCAGGCCCCGACTAGCGGGGGGTGGACAGATACGCAGTATTTT
cdr3_aa: CASSQAPTSGGWTDTQYF
d_call: TRBD2
j_call: TRBJ2-3
v_call: TRBV7-3
clone_size: few

cdr3_nt: TGTGCCACTAGGCAGGGGACAGGTCCCTTACCAGAAACCGGGGAGCTGTTTTTT
cdr3_aa: CATRQGTGPLPETGELFF
d_call: TRBD1
j_call: TRBJ2-2
v_call: TRBV10-3
clone_size: few

cdr3_nt: TGTGCCATCGGACATACGACGCCGACCTACGAGCAGTACTTC
cdr3_aa: CAIGHTTPTYEQYF
d_call: -
j_call: TRBJ2-7
v_call: TRBV10-3
clone_size: -

cdr3_nt: TGTGCCAGCAGCCCGACAGGGAGATCCCATGAGCAGTTCTTC
cdr3_aa: CASSPTGRSHEQFF
d_call: TRBD1
j_call: TRBJ2-1
v_call: TRBV3-1
clone_size: few

cdr3_nt: TGCAGCGTGCGGGGATGGGGCAGGGGAGAGACCCAGTACTTC
cdr3_aa: CSVRGWGRGETQYF
d_call: -
j_call: TRBJ2-5
v_call: TRBV29-1
clone_size: few

cdr3_nt: TGCAGTGCTAGCTCCAGGACAGGCTACACTGGAAACACCATATATTTT
cdr3_aa: CSASSRTGYTGNTIYF
d_call: TRBD1
j_call: TRBJ1-3
v_call: TRBV20-1
clone_size: -